The sequence of this T cell receptor beta chain was determined in a study of glioma-infiltrating T cells. Study details: Glioma patients had dexamethasone for six or fewer days before surgery. Target coverage was roughly 4- to 10-fold for roughly one million blood T cells. Overall study results and limits: Shared blood CDR3 signature motifs marked patients with low tissue-blood divergence. Gliomas, especially low-grade, showed above-expected tissue-blood divergence; non-neoplastic patients showed below.

Note on this clonotype: Its antigen is not identified.

TCR alpha and beta CDR3 regions were amplified from RNA using iRepertoire nested multiplex PCR. TCRdb independently ran MiXCR on the multiplex PCR reads; one entry per CDR3 protein. The table shows roughly 350,000 distinct CDR3 sequences, with 41% occurring only once. CDR1 ENHRY and CDR2 SYGVKD come from the germline V gene. The CDR3 spans 15 residues. The V gene end was trimmed by 4 bases and the J gene end by 9 bases; junction bases not matched to a gene: 5. This chain connects TRBV10-3 to TRBJ2-1; 14 nucleotides align to TRBD2. The sequence was obtained from a human donor with low-grade glioma or glioblastoma, undergoing nonglioma brain surgery, or in good health (not recorded which). Sequences were obtained from glioma tissue, nonneoplastic brain tissue, or PBMCs (not recorded which). The CDR3: CAISGGLAGGGEQFF. CDR3 sequence (DNA): TGTGCCATCAGTGGAGGACTAGCGGGAGGAGGTGAGCAGTTCTTC.